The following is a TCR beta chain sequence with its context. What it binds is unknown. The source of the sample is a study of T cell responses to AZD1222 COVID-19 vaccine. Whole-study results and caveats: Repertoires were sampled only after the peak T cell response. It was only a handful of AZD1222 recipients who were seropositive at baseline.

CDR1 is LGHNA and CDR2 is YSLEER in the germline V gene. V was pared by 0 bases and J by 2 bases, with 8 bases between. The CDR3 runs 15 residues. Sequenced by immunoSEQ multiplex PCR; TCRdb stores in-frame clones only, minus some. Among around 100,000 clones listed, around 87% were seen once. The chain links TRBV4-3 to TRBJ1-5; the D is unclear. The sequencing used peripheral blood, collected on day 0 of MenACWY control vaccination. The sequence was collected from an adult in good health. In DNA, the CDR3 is TGCGCCAGCAGCCAAGAGCGCCGTGGCAATCAGCCCCAGCATTTT. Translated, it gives CASSQERRGNQPQHF.